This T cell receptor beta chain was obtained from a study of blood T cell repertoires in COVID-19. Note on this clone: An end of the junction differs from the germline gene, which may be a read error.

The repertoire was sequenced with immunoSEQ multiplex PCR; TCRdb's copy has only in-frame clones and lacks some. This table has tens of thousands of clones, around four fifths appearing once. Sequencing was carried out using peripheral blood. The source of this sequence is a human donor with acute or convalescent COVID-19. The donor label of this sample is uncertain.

Here the CDR3 reads CASRRTRGILGESQYF. CDR3 bases: TGTGCCAGCAGGCGAACACGGGGGATTCTAGGGGAGAGCCAGTACTTC. The rearrangement joins TRBV28 to TRBJ2-5, with D possibly TRBD2 on 6 matching bases. The CDR3 contains 16 residues. Germline assignment: CDR1 MDHEN and CDR2 SYDVKM. The whole variable domain, remainder taken from reference TRBV28 and TRBJ2-5, is DVKVTQSSRYLVKRTGEKVFLECVQDMDHENMFWYRQDPGLGLRLIYFSYDVKMKEKGDIPEGYSVSREKKERFSLILESASTNQTSMYLCASRRTRGILGESQYFGPGTRLLVL.